These 9 T cell receptor beta chains originate from one sample sequenced in a study of radiotherapy plus CTLA-4 blockade in lung cancer. Using immunoSEQ multiplex PCR, the repertoire was profiled, and TCRdb retains in-frame clones only, with some absent. The sample holds some 62,000 clones, approximately 77% seen once. This specimen consisted of peripheral blood, obtained from a patient treated with radiotherapy plus ipilimumab. The receptors here all came from a human donor with non-small cell lung cancer who had a complete response to radiotherapy plus ipilimumab.

In DNA, the CDR3 is TGTGCCAGCAGCTTACGGACTAGCGGGAGTATGAATGAGCAGTTCTTC. As protein: CASSLRTSGSMNEQFF. This chain uses TRBV28 with TRBJ2-1, with TRBD2 matching over 13 bases. The germline V gene encodes CDR1 MDHEN and CDR2 SYDVKM. CDR3 size: 16 residues. Trimming took 6 bases from V and 7 from J; bases not matched to a gene: 9.

This chain connects TRBV6-6 to TRBJ1-2; 8 bases agree with TRBD1. V shed 6 bases and J 8 bases; nucleotides not matched to a gene: 8. Germline V gives CDR1 MNHNY, CDR2 SVGAGI (reference sequence). CDR3 length: 13 residues. CDR3 loop: CASSPDRERGYTF. As DNA, the CDR3 is TGTGCCAGCAGCCCGGACAGGGAGAGAGGCTACACCTTC.

This chain connects TRBV7-2 to TRBJ2-3; no definite D call. This CDR3 has 13 amino acids. The ends were cut back, 4 bases at V and 3 bases at J, with 8 bases in the middle. The germline V gene has CDR1 SGHTA and CDR2 FQGNSA. The CDR3 DNA is TGTGCCAGCAGCTCCCCTTATACAGATACGCAGTATTTT. It codes for CASSSPYTDTQYF.

The CDR3 protein is CASSLGFSNYGYTF. CDR3 in DNA: TGTGCCAGTTCGTTGGGGTTCTCGAACTATGGCTACACCTTC. This chain links TRBV19 with TRBJ1-2, with D uncertain. The V end was cut by 8 bases, the J end by 2 bases, with 15 bases between. CDR1 and CDR2 (germline): LNHDA, SQIVND (reference sequence). The CDR3 runs to 14 residues. The whole variable domain, filled in from reference TRBV19 and TRBJ1-2, reads DGGITQSPKYLFRKEGQNVTLSCEQNLNHDAMYWYRQDPGQGLRLIYYSQIVNDFQKGDIAEGYSVSREKKESFPLTVTSAQKNPTAFYLCASSLGFSNYGYTFGSGTRLTVV.

On this clone: The junction differs from germline at one of its ends, possibly a read error. The same CDR3 can be traced to other DNA sequences in this sample. The chain couples TRBV5-1 to TRBJ2-2; TRBD2 might be the D (6 bases). Germline CDR1 is SGHRS and CDR2 is YFSETQ. The CDR3 has 18 residues. In nucleotides, the CDR3 is TGCGCCAGCAGCTCCGTCGCCGGGGGATCGACGAACACCGGAGAGCTGTTTTTT. It codes for CASSSVAGGSTNTGELFF.

The rearrangement joins TRBV25-1 to TRBJ1-1; D unresolved. The CDR3 length is 14 residues. V lost 2 bases and J 1 base, leaving 8 bases between the germline ends. Per germline, CDR1 MGHDK and CDR2 SYGVNS. This CDR3 is CASSEGQQNTEAFF. The CDR3 bases are TGTGCCAGCAGTGAAGGGCAGCAGAACACTGAAGCTTTCTTT.

This sequence joins TRBV12-5 and TRBJ2-2, with D perhaps matching TRBD2 (5 bases). The germline V and J ends were trimmed by 5 bases and 4 bases, with 8 bases remaining between them. The CDR3 has 13 residues. The germline CDR1 and CDR2 sequences are LGHNT and FRNRAP. The chain's CDR3 is CASGSEGTGELFF. The CDR3, as DNA: TGTGCTAGTGGTAGCGAGGGCACCGGGGAGCTGTTTTTT.

This clone has only a few counts. The rearrangement uses TRBV7-9 and TRBJ2-7; TRBD1 or TRBD2 may be the D gene (5 bases each). CDR3 length: 13 amino acids. Between the trimmed V and J ends, which lost 3 bases and 7 bases, there was a span of 13 bases. The germline gives CDR1 SEHNR, CDR2 FQNEAQ (reference sequence). The CDR3 DNA is TGTGCCAGCAGCTTCGAGAGGGGCGGAGAGCAGTACTTC. Residues: CASSFERGGEQYF.

The J gene is TRBJ2-5, the V gene TRBV9; D gene uncertain. The CDR3 covers 12 residues. Between the trimmed V and J ends, which lost 3 bases and 2 bases, there was a span of 5 bases. CDR1 is SGDLS and CDR2 is YYNGEE in the germline V gene. CDR3 in DNA: TGTGCCAGCAGCGCCGAACAAGAGACCCAGTACTTC. It codes for CASSAEQETQYF.